These 24 T cell receptor beta chains share one sample of origin, sequenced in a study of blood T cell repertoires in COVID-19. TCRdb keeps only in-frame clones here, not all; method: immunoSEQ multiplex PCR. This table has about 43,000 clones, about 80% appearing once. The sample comprised peripheral blood. These receptors all come from a woman aged 55-69 years with acute or convalescent COVID-19.

The rearrangement joins TRBV24-1 to TRBJ2-3; D perhaps matches TRBD1 (5 bases). CDR3 size: 15 residues. V was clipped by 1 base and J by 1 base, with 8 bases between them. Germline CDR1 and CDR2: KGHDR and SFDVKD. CDR3 sequence (DNA): TGTGCCACCAGTGATTTAGGGGCGGGCACAGATACGCAGTATTTT. Protein product: CATSDLGAGTDTQYF.

The rearrangement joins TRBV3-1 (or the pseudogene TRBV3-2) to TRBJ2-3; the match to TRBD1 covers 10 bases. The V gene end was trimmed by 2 bases and the J gene end by 8 bases; junction bases not matched to a gene: 10. Germline V gene sequence: CDR1 LGHDT, CDR2 YNNKEL (reference sequence). The CDR3 loop spans 16 amino acids. CDR3 DNA: TGTGCCAGCAGCCAACCGGGACAGGGGTATCGGAGTACGCAGTATTTT. Translation gives CASSQPGQGYRSTQYF.

This chain joins TRBV7-8 and TRBJ1-5; 9 nucleotides agree with TRBD1. V shed 1 base and J 4 bases; nucleotides not matched to a gene: 11. The CDR3 sequence is 18 residues long. Germline CDR1 SGHVS, CDR2 FQNEAQ. The CDR3 DNA reads as TGTGCCAGCAGCTTAGAGGCTGTGTTGGGACAGGGAAATCAGCCCCAGCATTTT. It codes for CASSLEAVLGQGNQPQHF.

This sequence joins TRBV19 and TRBJ1-3; D uncertain. Germline CDR1 LNHDA, CDR2 SQIVND (reference sequence). The CDR3 consists of 15 residues. V dropped 5 bases and J dropped 2 bases, with 13 bases sitting between them. The CDR3 DNA is TGTGCCAGTAGTCCGCAGGTCATCCCTGGAAACACCATATATTTT. Translating it yields CASSPQVIPGNTIYF.

The V gene is TRBV5-5, the J gene TRBJ2-7; perhaps TRBD2 as D (5 bases). Trimming left V 1 base short and J 7 bases short, with 18 bases between. The CDR3 sequence is 15 residues long. The germline gives CDR1 SGHKS, CDR2 YYEKEE (reference sequence). The CDR3 DNA follows: TGTGCCAGCAGCTTGAGAAGTTCACCCTCGGGGGAGCAGTACTTC. Its translation: CASSLRSSPSGEQYF.

This chain uses TRBV2 with TRBJ2-5; weak D call: TRBD1 (6 bases). This CDR3 comprises 15 residues. Looked up from germline, CDR1 is SNHLY and CDR2 is FYNNEI. V was pared by 9 bases and J by 4 bases, with 21 bases between. CDR3 in amino acids: CASGGPGPVGETQYF. The CDR3 DNA is TGTGCCAGTGGGGGCCCGGGACCTGTGGGAGAGACCCAGTACTTC.

CDR3 residues: CASSLMRTEAFF. The CDR3 coding sequence is TGTGCCAGCAGCTTAATGCGGACTGAAGCTTTCTTT. The rearrangement joins TRBV7-9 to TRBJ1-1; D is undetermined. Germline CDR1 and CDR2: SEHNR and FQNEAQ (reference sequence). This CDR3 is built from 12 residues. The ends were cut back, 2 bases at V and 5 bases at J, with 6 bases in the middle.

V usage is TRBV21-1 and J usage is TRBJ1-2; the D call in the table, TRBD1, was not verified against the DNA. TRBV21-1 is described as a pseudogene. The CDR3 is made up of 18 amino acids. In nucleotides, the CDR3 is TGTGCCAGCAGCAAAGGCCCCAATTCTAGGGGCAACTGCTATGGCTACACCTTC. As protein: CASSKGPNSRGNCYGYTF.

V and J are TRBV5-1 and TRBJ2-2, with 9 bases aligning to TRBD1. The CDR3 has 14 residues. Germline V lookup: CDR1 SGHRS, CDR2 YFSETQ. The junction had 2 bases not matched to a gene; V was cut back by 5 bases and J by 3 bases. CDR3 sequence reads: CASRRQGDTGELFF. The CDR3, as DNA: TGCGCCAGCAGAAGACAGGGGGACACCGGGGAGCTGTTTTTT.

The J gene is TRBJ2-1, the V gene TRBV6-2 or TRBV6-3; 8 nucleotides align to TRBD2. The CDR3 totals 17 residues. Germline V lookup: CDR1 MNHEY, CDR2 SVGEGT. J lost 4 bases, V lost 0 bases, and 8 bases had no gene match. CDR3 loop: CASSYSRASGPYNEQFF. The CDR3 DNA is TGTGCCAGCAGTTACTCGAGGGCTAGCGGGCCTTACAATGAGCAGTTCTTC.

A few counts support this clone. V is TRBV7-8 and J is TRBJ1-2; no firm D call. CDR1 is SGHVS and CDR2 is FQNEAQ in the germline V gene. V lost 1 base and J lost 12, with 12 bases in between. CDR3 length: 12 amino acids. The CDR3 DNA reads as TGTGCCAGCAGCTTAGATGGGCAGTCCAACACCTTC. Translating it yields CASSLDGQSNTF.

In its sample, this clone was seen once. The V gene is TRBV5-1, the J gene TRBJ2-1; TRBD2 agrees at 11 bases. The CDR3 consists of 16 residues. J gave up 3 bases and V 6 bases, and 8 bases lay outside the gene matches. The germline CDR1 and CDR2 sequences are SGHRS and YFSETQ. Here the CDR3 reads CASTSSGGFLYNEQFF. The CDR3 DNA reads as TGCGCCAGCACATCTAGCGGGGGGTTCCTCTACAATGAGCAGTTCTTC.

This rearrangement joins TRBV19 to TRBJ2-5; 11 bases agree with TRBD2. The germline V gene has CDR1 LNHDA and CDR2 SQIVND (reference sequence). This CDR3 spans 15 amino acids. The J segment lost 2 bases and the V segment lost 3 bases, leaving 2 bases of the junction unmatched. CDR3 protein: CASSMASGGQETQYF. The CDR3 DNA is TGTGCCAGTAGTATGGCTAGCGGGGGGCAAGAGACCCAGTACTTC.

This clone was seen more than once but under ten times. The chain recombines TRBV5-1 with TRBJ1-3; D unclear. The CDR3 totals 15 residues. V dropped 5 bases and J dropped 1 base, with 13 bases sitting between them. Germline CDR1 is SGHRS and CDR2 is YFSETQ. The CDR3 loop reads CASSAVGDSGNTIYF. The CDR3 DNA is TGCGCCAGCAGTGCTGTCGGGGATTCTGGAAACACCATATATTTT. Complete variable domain (other parts from reference TRBV5-1 and TRBJ1-3): KAGVTQTPRYLIKTRGQQVTLSCSPISGHRSVSWYQQTPGQGLQFLFEYFSETQRNKGNFPGRFSGRQFSNSRSEMNVSTLELGDSALYLCASSAVGDSGNTIYFGEGSWLTVV.

A word on this clone: The identical CDR3 is also encoded by other nucleotide sequences in the sample. The gene calls are TRBV9 and TRBJ2-5; D possibly corresponds to TRBD2 (6 bases). Deletions cut 1 base from V and 3 bases from J, with 7 bases between. Germline-derived CDR1 and CDR2 are SGDLS and YYNGEE. The length of the CDR3 is 13 residues. The DNA of the CDR3 is TGTGCCAGCAGCGTATCGGGGGAAGAGACCCAGTACTTC. Translated, it gives CASSVSGEETQYF.

The genes are TRBV6-6 and TRBJ2-2, with 8 nucleotides matching TRBD1. V dropped 10 bases and J dropped 3; count of bases not matched to a gene: 10. Per the germline V gene, CDR1 is MNHNY and CDR2 is SVGAGI (reference sequence). The CDR3 totals 15 residues. CDR3 protein: CATMPGGAYTGELFF. DNA for the CDR3: TGTGCCACCATGCCAGGGGGCGCGTACACCGGGGAGCTGTTTTTT.

This clone was detected a few times. This chain joins TRBV19 and TRBJ2-7, with 7 nucleotides matching TRBD2. Germline V gene sequence: CDR1 LNHDA, CDR2 SQIVND (reference sequence). The CDR3 has 16 residues. Losses at the gene ends were 1 base for V and 2 bases for J; bases not matched to a gene: 8. CDR3 bases: TGTGCCAGTAGTATAGTACCGGGGACTATTACCTACGAGCAGTACTTC. Translating gives CASSIVPGTITYEQYF.

The sample holds one count of this clone. V is TRBV15 and J is TRBJ2-3; 7 bases map to TRBD2. CDR3 length: 16 residues. Per the germline V gene, CDR1 is LNHNV and CDR2 is YYDKDF (reference sequence). The junction had 8 bases not matched to a gene; V was cut back by 0 bases and J by 5 bases. DNA for the CDR3: TGTGCCACCAGCAGAGATGTAAGGCGGGAGTTAGATACGCAGTATTTT. Its protein is CATSRDVRRELDTQYF.

There are a few counts of this clone. The chain uses TRBV7-8 and TRBJ1-2, with TRBD1 matching 7 bases. J gave up 7 bases and V 1 base, and 12 bases lay outside the gene matches. The CDR3 runs 16 residues. CDR1 is SGHVS, CDR2 FQNEAQ, per germline. CDR3 DNA sequence: TGTGCCAGCAGCTTAGGGAGGGACAGCCGGGCAAGTGGCTACACCTTC. Residues: CASSLGRDSRASGYTF.

This clone was seen more than once but under ten times. The chain uses TRBV6-1 and TRBJ2-3; 9 nucleotides line up with TRBD2. The J segment lost 2 bases and the V segment lost 4 bases, leaving 7 bases of the junction unmatched. The CDR3 extends over 16 amino acids. Germline loops: CDR1 MNHNS, CDR2 SASEGT. CDR3 loop: CASSVWGGRATDTQYF. CDR3 sequence (DNA): TGTGCCAGCAGTGTGTGGGGCGGGAGGGCCACAGATACGCAGTATTTT.

This clone came up a few times. The chain links TRBV11-2 to TRBJ2-1; 8 bases map to TRBD1. CDR3 size: 12 residues. V shed 11 bases, J shed 8 bases, and the junction held 8 bases outside the gene matches. Germline V gives CDR1 SGHAT, CDR2 FQNNGV. CDR3 sequence: CASGQGGYEQFF. Written as DNA, the CDR3 is TGTGCCTCCGGACAGGGTGGGTATGAGCAGTTCTTC.

The genes are TRBV3-1 (or the pseudogene TRBV3-2) and TRBJ2-2, with TRBD2 as a possible D gene (5 bases). Trimming took 1 base from V and 8 from J, leaving 17 bases between them. The CDR3 sequence is 16 residues long. Germline V gene data show CDR1 as LGHDT and CDR2 as YNNKEL (reference sequence). The CDR3 region has the DNA TGTGCCAGCAGCCAAGTTTATTTGACGCGGGCGGGGGAGCTGTTTTTT. Amino acid sequence: CASSQVYLTRAGELFF.

The chain is built from TRBV14 and TRBJ1-1, with a possible D match to TRBD1 (6 bases). Germline V gene data show CDR1 as SGHDN and CDR2 as FVKESK. CDR3 length: 15 residues. Trimming stripped 2 bases from V and 5 bases from J, with 15 bases between. The CDR3 nucleotides are TGTGCCAGCAGCCAATACCGGGGGGCGTGGACTGAAGCTTTCTTT. This codes for CASSQYRGAWTEAFF. Using reference TRBV14 and TRBJ1-1 for the parts outside the CDR3, the full variable domain is EAGVTQFPSHSVIEKGQTVTLRCDPISGHDNLYWYRRVMGKEIKFLLHFVKESKQDESGMPNNRFLAERTGGTYSTLKVQPAELEDSGVYFCASSQYRGAWTEAFFGQGTRLTVV.

The chain is built from TRBV18 and TRBJ1-1, with TRBD1 as a possible D gene (6 bases). Trimming left V 4 bases short and J 4 bases short, with 19 bases between. Germline values: CDR1 KGHSH, CDR2 LQKENI. The CDR3 spans 16 residues. The CDR3 sequence: CASSRALQGGSTEAFF. The CDR3 DNA follows: TGTGCCAGCTCACGAGCCTTACAGGGAGGGAGCACTGAAGCTTTCTTT.